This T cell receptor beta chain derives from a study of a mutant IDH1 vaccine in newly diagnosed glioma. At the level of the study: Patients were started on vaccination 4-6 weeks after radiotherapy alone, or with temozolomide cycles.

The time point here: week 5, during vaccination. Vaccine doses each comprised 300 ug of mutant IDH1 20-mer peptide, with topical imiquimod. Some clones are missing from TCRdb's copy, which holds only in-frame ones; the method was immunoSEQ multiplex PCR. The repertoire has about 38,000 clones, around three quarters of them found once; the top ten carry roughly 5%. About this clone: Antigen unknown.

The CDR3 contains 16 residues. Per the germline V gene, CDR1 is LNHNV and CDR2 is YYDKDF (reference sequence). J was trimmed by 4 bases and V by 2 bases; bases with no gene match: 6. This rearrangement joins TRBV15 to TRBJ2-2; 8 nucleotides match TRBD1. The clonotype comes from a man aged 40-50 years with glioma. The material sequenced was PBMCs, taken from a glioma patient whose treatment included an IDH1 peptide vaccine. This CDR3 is CATSRSTGTGTGELFF. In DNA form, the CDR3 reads TGTGCCACCAGCAGATCGACCGGGACAGGCACCGGGGAGCTGTTTTTT.